This note documents a single T cell receptor (beta chain) sequence. What it recognizes is unknown. Amplification used 60 Vbeta primers and 13 Jbeta primers. Profiled with immunoSEQ multiplex PCR; TCRdb holds only in-frame clones, not every one. Across roughly 88,000 clones, the top ten clones capture roughly 14% of the sample. The entry originates in a study of cytomegalovirus exposure and HLA in healthy donors. Germline-derived CDR1 and CDR2 are SGHKS and YYEKEE (reference sequence). After removal of 4 bases from V and 3 bases from J, the junction contained 16 bases not matched to a gene. The CDR3 is made up of 19 amino acids. Overall study results and limits: In vitro testing confirmed three CMV-associated chains as specific for CMV antigens. Some public TCRs appeared in many individuals, while most sequences were rare. Earlier findings revealed that most TCR beta V segments proved productive either about 87% or about 30% of the time.

This clonotype originated in a man aged 45 to 65 in good health and CMV-seropositive. The chain has TRBV5-5 and TRBJ2-7; 13 positions match TRBD2. Source material: PBMCs. The CDR3 coding sequence is TGTGCCAGCAGCCCATTGAGGCGGGTCGGACTAGCGGGAGTCTACGAGCAGTACGTC. Its translation: CASSPLRRVGLAGVYEQYV.